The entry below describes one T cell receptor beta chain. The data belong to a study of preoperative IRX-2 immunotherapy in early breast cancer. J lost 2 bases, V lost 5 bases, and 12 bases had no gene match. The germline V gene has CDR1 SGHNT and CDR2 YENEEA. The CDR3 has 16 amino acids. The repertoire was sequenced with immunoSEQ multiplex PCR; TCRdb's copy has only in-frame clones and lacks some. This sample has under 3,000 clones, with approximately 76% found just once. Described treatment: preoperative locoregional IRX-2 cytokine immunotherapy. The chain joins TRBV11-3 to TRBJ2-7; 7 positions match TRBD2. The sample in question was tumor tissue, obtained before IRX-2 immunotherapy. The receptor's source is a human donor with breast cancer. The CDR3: CASSHAGTTSPYEQYF. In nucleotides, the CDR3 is TGTGCCAGCAGCCACGCAGGGACTACGTCTCCCTACGAGCAGTACTTC.